This T cell receptor beta chain was identified in a study of blood T cell repertoires in COVID-19. Profiling relied on immunoSEQ multiplex PCR, and the TCRdb table lists in-frame clones only, not all of them. In the table there are about 92,000 clones, about two thirds of which are singletons. There are a few counts of this clone. Germline CDR1 reads SNHLY; CDR2 reads FYNNEI. V dropped 6 bases and J dropped 5 bases, with 8 bases sitting between them. This CDR3 spans 12 amino acids. The sample comprised peripheral blood. This receptor was obtained from a woman aged 60-70 years in a cohort sampled during active or convalescent COVID-19. The J gene is TRBJ2-1, the V gene TRBV2, with D hard to call. The CDR3 here is CASRLQDNEQFF. CDR3 nucleotides: TGTGCCAGCAGACTCCAGGACAATGAGCAGTTCTTC.